The 28 T cell receptor beta chains presented below share a single source sample, sequenced in a study of blood T cell repertoires in COVID-19. The repertoire was sequenced with immunoSEQ multiplex PCR; TCRdb's copy has only in-frame clones and lacks some. The sample records over 150,000 clones, approximately 91% being singletons. The sequenced material came from peripheral blood. The receptors derive from a man younger than 30 with COVID-19, enrolled during active disease.

The chain carries TRBV7-2 and TRBJ1-2, with TRBD1 identical over 7 bases. CDR1 and CDR2 from the germline V gene are SGHTA and FQGNSA. There are 13 residues in the CDR3. V trimming: 2 bases; J trimming: 8 bases; junction bases outside the gene matches: 5. DNA for the CDR3: TGTGCCAGCAGCTTATCCGAGACAGGGGGCTACACCTTC. Translated, it gives CASSLSETGGYTF.

This clone has a single count. The genes are TRBV9 and TRBJ2-4, with D possibly TRBD1 on 5 matching bases. Trimming cost V 0 bases and J 6 bases, with 10 bases left between them. This CDR3 spans 14 amino acids. CDR1 and CDR2 from the germline V gene are SGDLS and YYNGEE. CDR3 sequence: CASSVAGIGNIQYF. The CDR3 DNA reads as TGTGCCAGCAGCGTAGCAGGGATCGGAAACATTCAGTACTTC. The full variable domain, its missing parts supplied by reference TRBV9 and TRBJ2-4, is DSGVTQTPKHLITATGQRVTLRCSPRSGDLSVYWYQQSLDQGLQFLIQYYNGEERAKGNILERFSAQQFPDLHSELNLSSLELGDSALYFCASSVAGIGNIQYFGAGTRLSVL.

The chain joins TRBV7-9 to TRBJ2-3; 7 positions match TRBD1. The ends lost 3 bases at V and 8 bases at J; junction bases unmatched: 11. Germline CDR1 and CDR2: SEHNR and FQNEAQ (reference sequence). The CDR3 contains 15 residues. The CDR3 protein is CASSFPITGVSTQYF. Written as DNA, the CDR3 is TGTGCCAGCAGCTTTCCTATTACAGGGGTTAGTACGCAGTATTTT. The variable domain in full, with the rest retrieved from reference TRBV7-9 and TRBJ2-3, is DTGVSQNPRHKITKRGQNVTFRCDPISEHNRLYWYRQTLGQGPEFLTYFQNEAQLEKSRLLSDRFSAERPKGSFSTLEIQRTEQGDSAMYLCASSFPITGVSTQYFGPGTRLTVL.

The count of this clone is one. Germline and junction disagree at one end, which may indicate a read error. The chain links TRBV7-9 to TRBJ1-3; TRBD1 is a possible D gene (5 bases). Germline V gives CDR1 SEHNR, CDR2 FQNEAQ (reference sequence). The CDR3 extends over 12 amino acids. As DNA, the CDR3 is TGTGCCAGCAGCCCTTTTCTCACAGGTCTTCGTTTT. This codes for CASSPFLTGLRF.

The gene calls are TRBV7-9 and TRBJ2-7; D not certain. The CDR3 spans 17 residues. Per the germline V gene, CDR1 is SEHNR and CDR2 is FQNEAQ (reference sequence). V was trimmed by 5 bases and J by 5 bases, leaving 25 bases between them. The CDR3 is CASSPKTPHTYRDEQYF. In nucleotides, the CDR3 is TGTGCCAGCAGCCCCAAGACTCCTCATACCTACCGTGACGAGCAGTACTTC.

The table lists this clone with a few counts. The rearrangement uses TRBV15 and TRBJ2-1; 8 nucleotides align to TRBD1. The germline V gene has CDR1 LNHNV and CDR2 YYDKDF (reference sequence). The CDR3 runs 15 residues. Losses at the gene ends were 2 bases for V and 3 bases for J; bases not matched to a gene: 3. CDR3 in amino acids: CATSRYGQGYNEQFF. The CDR3 nucleotides are TGTGCCACCAGCAGATACGGACAGGGCTACAATGAGCAGTTCTTC. Variable domain in full (rest from reference TRBV15 and TRBJ2-1): DAMVIQNPRYQVTQFGKPVTLSCSQTLNHNVMYWYQQKSSQAPKLLFHYYDKDFNNEADTPDNFQSRRPNTSFCFLDIRSPGLGDTAMYLCATSRYGQGYNEQFFGPGTRLTVL.

This clone was recorded once. V is TRBV28 and J is TRBJ1-5, with 7 nucleotides matching TRBD1. In germline, CDR1 is MDHEN, CDR2 SYDVKM. V trimming: 7 bases; J trimming: 0 bases; junction bases outside the gene matches: 6. The CDR3 contains 15 residues. The DNA for the CDR3 is TGTGCCAGCAACCCCCGACAGGGTAGCAATCAGCCCCAGCATTTT. Translation gives CASNPRQGSNQPQHF.

V and J are TRBV11-3 and TRBJ2-1; TRBD2 matches at 8 bases. The V segment lost 1 base and the J segment 8 bases; nucleotides outside the gene matches: 13. Germline-derived CDR1 and CDR2 are SGHNT and YENEEA. The CDR3 runs 17 residues. As DNA, the CDR3 is TGTGCCAGCAGCTTAGGTAGGCGGGAGGTCCCGGAAGATGAGCAGTTCTTC. Encoded protein: CASSLGRREVPEDEQFF.

The chain employs TRBV18 and TRBJ1-2; D remains ambiguous. This CDR3 is 16 amino acids long. V was trimmed by 0 bases and J by 1 base, leaving 12 bases between them. Per the germline V gene, CDR1 is KGHSH and CDR2 is LQKENI. CDR3 region: CASSPPGGGNNYGYTF. Here the CDR3 DNA reads TGTGCCAGCTCACCACCGGGCGGAGGGAATAACTATGGCTACACCTTC. The variable domain in full, completed from reference TRBV18 and TRBJ1-2, reads NAGVMQNPRHLVRRRGQEARLRCSPMKGHSHVYWYRQLPEEGLKFMVYLQKENIIDESGMPKERFSAEFPKEGPSILRIQQVVRGDSAAYFCASSPPGGGNNYGYTFGSGTRLTVV.

This CDR3 is CASRWAGGTNEQFF. The CDR3 DNA reads TGTGCCAGTAGATGGGCGGGAGGGACCAATGAGCAGTTCTTC. The J gene is TRBJ2-1, the V gene TRBV19; 9 positions agree with TRBD2. Trimming at V came to 6 bases and at J to 6 bases, leaving 6 bases not matched to a gene. This CDR3 contains 14 residues. Germline V lookup: CDR1 LNHDA, CDR2 SQIVND (reference sequence). Drawing the rest from reference TRBV19 and TRBJ2-1, the complete variable domain is DGGITQSPKYLFRKEGQNVTLSCEQNLNHDAMYWYRQDPGQGLRLIYYSQIVNDFQKGDIAEGYSVSREKKESFPLTVTSAQKNPTAFYLCASRWAGGTNEQFFGPGTRLTVL.

The chain has TRBV13 and TRBJ2-1; TRBD2 aligns across 16 bases. The V gene's germline CDR1 is PRHDT and CDR2 FYEKMQ (reference sequence). The J segment lost 8 bases and the V segment lost 7 bases, leaving 11 bases of the junction unmatched. The CDR3 totals 17 residues. CDR3 nucleotide sequence: TGTGCCAGCACCCTACTGGGGACTAGCGGGAGGGGCGATGAGCAGTTCTTC. It specifies CASTLLGTSGRGDEQFF.

The chain combines TRBV3-1 (or the pseudogene TRBV3-2) with TRBJ1-2; 8 bases align to TRBD1. The germline CDR1 and CDR2 sequences are LGHDT and YNNKEL (reference sequence). The CDR3 covers 12 residues. The ends lost 1 base at V and 9 bases at J; junction bases unmatched: 1. As DNA, the CDR3 is TGTGCCAGCAGCCAAGGGACAGGGAGCTACACCTTC. Its protein is CASSQGTGSYTF.

J is TRBJ1-6 and V is TRBV9, with 9 bases aligning to TRBD1. Germline V lookup: CDR1 SGDLS, CDR2 YYNGEE. CDR3 length: 16 residues. With V trimmed by 3 bases and J by 10 bases, 11 bases remained unmatched. DNA for the CDR3: TGTGCCAGCAGCGCCTCCGGGACAGGGAAGTCCTCACCCCTCCACTTT. It encodes CASSASGTGKSSPLHF.

The chain combines TRBV3-1 (or the pseudogene TRBV3-2) with TRBJ2-7; TRBD2 matches at 9 bases. After removal of 0 bases from V and 2 bases from J, the junction contained 8 bases not matched to a gene. The CDR3 runs 17 residues. The germline V gene encodes CDR1 LGHDT and CDR2 YNNKEL (reference sequence). This CDR3 reads CASSQDPSGKYAYEQYF. The CDR3 coding sequence is TGTGCCAGCAGCCAAGACCCTAGCGGGAAGTACGCCTACGAGCAGTACTTC.

The chain has TRBV6-2 or TRBV6-3 and TRBJ2-7, with 7 bases matching TRBD1. This CDR3 spans 14 amino acids. The germline V gene encodes CDR1 MNHEY and CDR2 SVGEGT. J was trimmed by 2 bases and V by 6 bases; bases with no gene match: 7. The CDR3, as DNA: TGTGCCAGCAGCCTTAGGACAGGCACCTACGAGCAGTACTTC. This sequence encodes CASSLRTGTYEQYF.

The chain has TRBV7-9 and TRBJ1-1; tentatively, D is TRBD1 (6 bases). V was pared by 2 bases and J by 10 bases, with 11 bases between. This CDR3 is 12 amino acids long. Germline lookup yields CDR1 SEHNR and CDR2 FQNEAQ (reference sequence). The CDR3 is CASSLWGRGAFF. In nucleotides, the CDR3 is TGTGCCAGCAGCTTATGGGGCAGGGGAGCTTTCTTT.

The chain recombines TRBV2 with TRBJ2-6; TRBD1 aligns across 11 bases. CDR3 length equals 17 residues. V lost 8 bases, J lost 1 base, and 7 bases stayed unmatched. Germline assignment: CDR1 SNHLY and CDR2 FYNNEI. CDR3 DNA: TGTGCCAGCTTAGGCCGGGACAGGGGGTCTGGGGCCAACGTCCTGACTTTC. It translates to CASLGRDRGSGANVLTF.

The gene calls are TRBV7-9 and TRBJ1-2; 8 bases are shared with TRBD1. The V gene's germline CDR1 is SEHNR and CDR2 FQNEAQ (reference sequence). This CDR3 has 17 amino acids. The junction had 15 bases not matched to a gene; V was cut back by 2 bases and J by 7 bases. The CDR3 is CASSLRNVDRELSGYTF. The CDR3 nucleotides read TGTGCCAGCAGCTTAAGAAACGTGGACAGGGAGTTGTCTGGCTACACCTTC.

The genes are TRBV19 and TRBJ2-6, with 9 bases fitting TRBD1. Germline V gene data show CDR1 as LNHDA and CDR2 as SQIVND (reference sequence). J gave up 3 bases and V 7 bases, and 13 bases lay outside the gene matches. There are 18 residues in the CDR3. The DNA for the CDR3 is TGTGCCAGTACGATTAAGGGGACAGGGTATGGTGGGGCCAACGTCCTGACTTTC. This codes for CASTIKGTGYGGANVLTF.

In this sample, this clone turned up once. V usage is TRBV5-1 and J usage is TRBJ1-2; possible D gene TRBD1, 6 bases. The CDR3 length is 12 residues. V was cut by 7 bases and J by 12 bases, with 19 bases left in between. The germline gives CDR1 SGHRS, CDR2 YFSETQ. DNA of the CDR3: TGCGCCAGCGGGCAACGGGACACCGGGAACACCTTC. It encodes CASGQRDTGNTF.

The chain joins TRBV28 to TRBJ2-7; 7 bases agree with TRBD1. This CDR3 has 13 amino acids. The V segment lost 8 bases and the J segment 4 bases; nucleotides outside the gene matches: 8. Germline loops: CDR1 MDHEN, CDR2 SYDVKM. CDR3 sequence reads: CASRRQGRYEQYF. The CDR3 DNA reads TGTGCCAGCCGACGACAGGGACGGTACGAGCAGTACTTC.

This chain links TRBV5-4 with TRBJ2-2; D possibly corresponds to TRBD1 (6 bases). Germline V gene lookup returns CDR1 SGHNT and CDR2 YYREEE (reference sequence). The CDR3 has 15 amino acids. V was shortened by 3 bases and J by 2 bases, with 11 bases between the two germline ends. The CDR3 sequence: CASSSDRTNTGELFF. In DNA, the CDR3 is TGTGCCAGCAGCTCCGACAGGACCAACACCGGGGAGCTGTTTTTT.

The chain has TRBV12-2 and TRBJ2-1; no check of the table's D call, TRBD2, against the DNA was made. TRBV12-2 is listed as a pseudogene. The length of the CDR3 is 14 residues. This CDR3 is CASRFQRGCNEQFF. In nucleotides, the CDR3 is TGTGCAAGTCGCTTCCAACGGGGTTGCAATGAGCAGTTCTTC.

The genes are TRBV7-3 and TRBJ2-3, with TRBD1 matching 8 bases. Germline lookup yields CDR1 SGHTA and CDR2 FQGTGA. This CDR3 comprises 15 residues. Losses at the gene ends were 5 bases for V and 6 bases for J; bases not matched to a gene: 10. The CDR3 reads CASSDPRQGRDTQYF. CDR3 in DNA: TGTGCCAGCAGCGACCCTCGACAGGGGAGGGATACGCAGTATTTT.

This chain connects TRBV7-2 to TRBJ2-5; D is possibly TRBD1 (7 bases). Per the germline V gene, CDR1 is SGHTA and CDR2 is FQGNSA. The CDR3 consists of 13 residues. V dropped 5 bases and J dropped 3 bases, with 10 bases sitting between them. CDR3 nucleotide sequence: TGTGCCAGCAGCCGCGGGACAGAAGAGACCCAGTACTTC. As protein: CASSRGTEETQYF.

V is TRBV15 and J is TRBJ2-7; a possible D gene is TRBD1 (5 bases). V dropped 0 bases and J dropped 2 bases, with 11 bases sitting between them. The CDR3 has 15 amino acids. Germline V gives CDR1 LNHNV, CDR2 YYDKDF (reference sequence). CDR3 bases: TGTGCCACCAGCAGAGAGGACAAGAGAACCTACGAGCAGTACTTC. Translated, it gives CATSREDKRTYEQYF. The variable domain in full, with the rest retrieved from reference TRBV15 and TRBJ2-7, is DAMVIQNPRYQVTQFGKPVTLSCSQTLNHNVMYWYQQKSSQAPKLLFHYYDKDFNNEADTPDNFQSRRPNTSFCFLDIRSPGLGDTAMYLCATSREDKRTYEQYFGPGTRLTVT.

This clone was seen a handful of times. Other DNA sequences of this sample code for an identical CDR3. The chain employs TRBV28 and TRBJ1-1, with 7 bases identical to TRBD1. There are 11 residues in the CDR3. After removal of 5 bases from V and 8 bases from J, the junction contained 2 bases not matched to a gene. Looked up from germline, CDR1 is MDHEN and CDR2 is SYDVKM. The CDR3 region has the DNA TGTGCCAGCAGTGGGGACAGAGAAGCTTTCTTT. This sequence encodes CASSGDREAFF.

This chain connects TRBV7-9 to TRBJ1-1; TRBD1 is a possible D gene (5 bases). The CDR3 length is 12 residues. V was cut by 6 bases and J by 5 bases, with 10 bases left in between. The germline CDR1 and CDR2 sequences are SEHNR and FQNEAQ (reference sequence). The CDR3 sequence is CASSGAGTEAFF. CDR3 coding DNA: TGTGCCAGCAGTGGGGCGGGGACTGAAGCTTTCTTT. Looking up the rest from reference TRBV7-9 and TRBJ1-1 gives the full variable domain: DTGVSQNPRHKITKRGQNVTFRCDPISEHNRLYWYRQTLGQGPEFLTYFQNEAQLEKSRLLSDRFSAERPKGSFSTLEIQRTEQGDSAMYLCASSGAGTEAFFGQGTRLTVV.